Each of the 21 T cell receptor beta chains below was sequenced from the same sample in a study of blood T cell repertoires in COVID-19. The table came from immunoSEQ multiplex PCR; TCRdb's copy has only in-frame clones and leaves some out. Among some 200,000 clones listed, over 75% were seen once. What was sequenced was peripheral blood. These receptors were collected from a woman aged 70-85 years with COVID-19, enrolled during active disease.

The chain uses TRBV18 and TRBJ2-2; weak D call: TRBD1 (6 bases). V was pared by 0 bases and J by 3 bases, with 8 bases between. CDR1 is KGHSH, CDR2 LQKENI, per germline. The CDR3 totals 15 residues. DNA for the CDR3: TGTGCCAGCTCACCACCGAAGGGGGACACCGGGGAGCTGTTTTTT. Amino acid sequence: CASSPPKGDTGELFF.

The chain couples TRBV6-5 to TRBJ2-7; possible D gene TRBD2, 6 bases. Between the trimmed V and J ends, which lost 0 bases and 0 bases, there was a span of 9 bases. Looked up from germline, CDR1 is MNHEY and CDR2 is SVGAGI. This CDR3 is 15 amino acids long. CDR3 in amino acids: CASSYSAGRSYEQYF. The DNA for the CDR3 is TGTGCCAGCAGTTACTCAGCGGGCCGCTCCTACGAGCAGTACTTC.

V usage is TRBV5-4 and J usage is TRBJ2-3, with D maybe TRBD1 (6 bases). The germline gives CDR1 SGHNT, CDR2 YYREEE (reference sequence). The CDR3 has 13 amino acids. V lost 4 bases and J 6 bases, leaving 12 bases between the germline ends. The CDR3 DNA sequence: TGTGCCAGCAGCGAGGGGACAACGGATACGCAGTATTTT. Its translation: CASSEGTTDTQYF.

The genes are TRBV30 and TRBJ2-5, with 11 positions matching TRBD2. From germline, CDR1 is GTSNPN and CDR2 SVGIG (reference sequence). V shed 1 base, J shed 5 bases, and the junction held 9 bases outside the gene matches. The CDR3 consists of 16 residues. DNA for the CDR3: TGTGCCTGGAGTGGGGGGCTAGCGGGAGGTTGGGAGACCCAGTACTTC. Encoded protein: CAWSGGLAGGWETQYF. Looking up the rest from reference TRBV30 and TRBJ2-5 gives the full variable domain: SQTIHQWPATLVQPVGSPLSLECTVEGTSNPNLYWYRQAAGRGLQLLFYSVGIGQISSEVPQNLSASRPQDRQFILSSKKLLLSDSGFYLCAWSGGLAGGWETQYFGPGTRLLVL.

The chain employs TRBV11-2 and TRBJ2-4, with TRBD2 matching over 8 bases. Trimming at V came to 1 base and at J to 7 bases, leaving 6 bases not matched to a gene. The germline V gene has CDR1 SGHAT and CDR2 FQNNGV. This CDR3 contains 15 residues. CDR3 residues: CASSLVRGTRNIQYF. The CDR3, as DNA: TGTGCCAGCAGCTTAGTCAGAGGGACTAGGAACATTCAGTACTTC.

There are a few counts of this clone. The V gene is TRBV15, the J gene TRBJ1-4, with 8 positions matching TRBD1. Germline loops: CDR1 LNHNV, CDR2 YYDKDF (reference sequence). Trimming removed 2 bases from V and 1 base from J; junction bases left unmatched: 6. The CDR3 extends over 17 amino acids. This CDR3 is CATSRRQGILTNEKLFF. The DNA for the CDR3 is TGTGCCACCAGCAGAAGACAGGGGATCTTAACTAATGAAAAACTGTTTTTT.

The V and J genes are TRBV3-1 (or the pseudogene TRBV3-2) and TRBJ2-1; TRBD2 aligns across 10 bases. This CDR3 has 16 residues. Germline V gene sequence: CDR1 LGHDT, CDR2 YNNKEL (reference sequence). Germline trimming cut 4 bases from V and 8 bases from J; bases unmatched to any gene: 11. CDR3 protein: CASSPLALAGEDEQFF. The CDR3 DNA follows: TGTGCCAGCAGCCCCCTAGCGCTAGCGGGAGAGGATGAGCAGTTCTTC.

This CDR3 reads CAWSVLGGAEGYTF. The CDR3 DNA reads as TGTGCCTGGAGTGTATTAGGGGGCGCGGAAGGCTACACCTTC. The V call is TRBV30, the J call TRBJ1-2; 7 positions match TRBD1. The CDR3 length is 14 residues. From germline, CDR1 is GTSNPN and CDR2 SVGIG (reference sequence). V gave up 0 bases and J gave up 8 bases; unmatched junction bases: 9.

The chain combines TRBV2 with TRBJ1-4, with D uncertain. The germline V and J ends were trimmed by 5 bases and 0 bases, with 7 bases remaining between them. CDR3 length: 14 residues. From germline, CDR1 is SNHLY and CDR2 FYNNEI. The CDR3 loop reads CASSLASTNEKLFF. Written as DNA, the CDR3 is TGTGCCAGCAGTCTAGCCTCAACTAATGAAAAACTGTTTTTT.

This clone was recorded a few times. V gene TRBV30 combines with J gene TRBJ2-2, with D tentatively TRBD2 (6 bases). V dropped 2 bases and J dropped 6 bases, with 13 bases sitting between them. This CDR3 comprises 14 residues. Germline CDR1 reads GTSNPN; CDR2 reads SVGIG (reference sequence). The CDR3 loop is CAWSTSSAAGELFF. CDR3 bases: TGTGCCTGGAGTACGTCTAGCGCGGCCGGGGAGCTGTTTTTT.

The rearrangement uses TRBV6-1 and TRBJ2-7; TRBD2 matches at 10 bases. Germline loops: CDR1 MNHNS, CDR2 SASEGT. Unmatched junction bases numbered 4, after V lost 2 bases and J lost 6 bases. This CDR3 comprises 14 residues. The CDR3 DNA sequence: TGTGCCAGCAGTGAACTAGCGGGAGTCTCCGAGCAGTACTTC. It specifies CASSELAGVSEQYF.

The chain employs TRBV6-5 and TRBJ1-2; 9 bases map to TRBD1. The germline gives CDR1 MNHEY, CDR2 SVGAGI. CDR3 length: 14 amino acids. Trimming cost V 5 bases and J 14 bases; bases outside gene matches: 15. The CDR3 is CASSRTGAALGGTF. As DNA, the CDR3 is TGTGCCAGCAGTCGGACAGGGGCTGCCCTTGGGGGGACCTTC.

The rearrangement links TRBV2 to TRBJ1-1, with TRBD1 matching over 11 bases. CDR3 size: 16 residues. J was trimmed by 0 bases and V by 5 bases; bases with no gene match: 5. CDR1 and CDR2 from the germline V gene are SNHLY and FYNNEI. The CDR3 here is CASSWTGGFMNTEAFF. Here the CDR3 DNA reads TGTGCCAGCAGTTGGACAGGGGGCTTCATGAACACTGAAGCTTTCTTT. The variable domain in full, with the rest retrieved from reference TRBV2 and TRBJ1-1, is EPEVTQTPSHQVTQMGQEVILRCVPISNHLYFYWYRQILGQKVEFLVSFYNNEISEKSEIFDDQFSVERPDGSNFTLKIRSTKLEDSAMYFCASSWTGGFMNTEAFFGQGTRLTVV.

V gene TRBV3-1 (or the pseudogene TRBV3-2) combines with J gene TRBJ2-1, with D uncertain. The CDR3 is 14 residues long. V was cut by 1 base and J by 1 base, with 5 bases left in between. Germline CDR1 reads LGHDT; CDR2 reads YNNKEL (reference sequence). For the CDR3, the DNA is TGTGCCAGCAGCCAAGGACTGTCCTACAATGAGCAGTTCTTC. Protein: CASSQGLSYNEQFF.

The CDR3 protein is CASSNRGGYGYTF. The DNA of the CDR3 is TGTGCCAGTAGTAACAGGGGTGGCTATGGCTACACCTTC. The chain carries TRBV19 and TRBJ1-2, with 7 bases identical to TRBD1. V shed 4 bases and J 4 bases; nucleotides not matched to a gene: 3. The germline V gene encodes CDR1 LNHDA and CDR2 SQIVND (reference sequence). CDR3 length: 13 residues.

V gene TRBV19 combines with J gene TRBJ1-4, with D tentatively TRBD1 (5 bases). Germline CDR1 reads LNHDA; CDR2 reads SQIVND (reference sequence). V lost 7 bases and J lost 0, with 24 bases in between. The CDR3 loop spans 19 amino acids. The CDR3 region has the DNA TGTGCCAGTACCCGATGGAGGGGCCTAGGGGCCTCAACTAATGAAAAACTGTTTTTT. Its protein product is CASTRWRGLGASTNEKLFF.

The V gene is TRBV7-2, the J gene TRBJ1-2; no definite D call. Germline assignment: CDR1 SGHTA and CDR2 FQGNSA. The CDR3 is 13 amino acids. Trimming took off 5 bases at V and 8 bases at J, with 15 bases between the two ends. CDR3 protein: CASSPARDRGYTF. CDR3 in DNA: TGTGCCAGCAGCCCAGCGAGGGATCGAGGCTACACCTTC.

The chain joins TRBV6-4 to TRBJ1-1; D may be TRBD1 (6 bases). The V gene's germline CDR1 is MRHNA and CDR2 SNTAGT. CDR3 length: 15 residues. Trimming shortened V by 6 bases and J by 2 bases, and 16 bases separated the two germline ends. CDR3 nucleotides: TGTGCCAGCAGAAGGACAGCTAGCTTTAACACTGAAGCTTTCTTT. It specifies CASRRTASFNTEAFF.

This clone was counted once. J is TRBJ2-3 and V is TRBV4-1; D is perhaps TRBD1 (6 bases). Germline lookup yields CDR1 MGHRA and CDR2 YSYEKL. Trimming pared 4 bases from V and 2 bases from J, leaving 19 bases between. CDR3 length: 17 residues. The CDR3 loop is CASSPKAQGFPTDTQYF. For the CDR3, the DNA is TGCGCCAGCAGCCCCAAGGCCCAGGGGTTCCCCACAGATACGCAGTATTTT.

The chain employs TRBV2 and TRBJ2-2; 7 bases line up with TRBD2. Germline V gives CDR1 SNHLY, CDR2 FYNNEI. With V trimmed by 4 bases and J by 3 bases, 5 bases remained unmatched. CDR3 length: 15 residues. The CDR3 region has the DNA TGTGCCAGCAGTGCCACTAGCGCGGACACCGGGGAGCTGTTTTTT. It specifies CASSATSADTGELFF.

The V call is TRBV5-4, the J call TRBJ2-7; 7 bases line up with TRBD1. The CDR3 consists of 13 residues. In germline, CDR1 is SGHNT, CDR2 YYREEE (reference sequence). J lost 4 bases, V lost 4 bases, and 5 bases had no gene match. The CDR3 bases are TGTGCCAGCAGCATCGGGACAGATTACGAGCAGTACTTC. Protein product: CASSIGTDYEQYF.